This TCR beta chain derives from a study of Ad26.COV2.S vaccination and SARS-CoV-2 variants. Assay: immunoSEQ multiplex PCR; the TCRdb copy retains only in-frame clones and omits some. This table has roughly 450,000 clones, approximately 92% appearing once. Germline V CDR1 and CDR2: SGHNT, YYREEE (reference sequence). This CDR3 region has 15 residues. Trimming stripped 4 bases from V and 5 bases from J, with 18 bases between. Notes on the study in general: Compared with placebo recipients, vaccine recipients had higher spike-specific TCR breadth.

To note about this clone: Its target is unknown.

Treatment of the sample: around 19 received Ad26.COV2.S at low or high dose, single or two shots; a few received placebo; per-sample allocation not given. Sampling took place 63 days after the first vaccine or placebo injection. This TCR was recovered from a person between 18 and 65 years old who received the Ad26.COV2.S COVID-19 vaccine or a placebo. This specimen consisted of peripheral blood, obtained in a trial of Ad26.COV2.S vaccine versus placebo. The rearrangement uses TRBV5-4 and TRBJ1-2, with a weak D call TRBD1 (5 bases). CDR3 bases: TGTGCCAGCAGCCCAGGGACGGTAGCAATATATGGCTACACCTTC. Encoded protein: CASSPGTVAIYGYTF.